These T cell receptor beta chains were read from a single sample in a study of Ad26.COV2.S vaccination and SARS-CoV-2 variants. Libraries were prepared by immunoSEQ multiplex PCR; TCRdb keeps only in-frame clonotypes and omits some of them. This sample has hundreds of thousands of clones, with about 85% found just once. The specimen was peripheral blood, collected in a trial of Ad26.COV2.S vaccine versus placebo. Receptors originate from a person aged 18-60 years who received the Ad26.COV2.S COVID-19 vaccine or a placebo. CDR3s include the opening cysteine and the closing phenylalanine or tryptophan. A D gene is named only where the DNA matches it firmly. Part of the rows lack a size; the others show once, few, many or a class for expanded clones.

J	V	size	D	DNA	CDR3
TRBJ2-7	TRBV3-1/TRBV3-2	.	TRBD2	TGTGCCAGCAGCCAAGACTTCTTAGCGGGAGCCTACTCCTACGAGCAGTACTTC	CASSQDFLAGAYSYEQYF
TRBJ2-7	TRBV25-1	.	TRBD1	TGTGCCAGCAGTATTCAGGGGGCACGGGAGCAGTACTTC	CASSIQGAREQYF
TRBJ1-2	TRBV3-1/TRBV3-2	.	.	TGTGCCAGCAGCCAAAGGGCAGGGGATGGCTACACCTTC	CASSQRAGDGYTF
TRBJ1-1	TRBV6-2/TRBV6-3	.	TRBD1	TGTGCCAGCAGCCTCGACAGGGCGGCTGAAGCTTTCTTT	CASSLDRAAEAFF
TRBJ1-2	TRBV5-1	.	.	TGCGCCAGCAGCGATACAGGGAACTATGGCTACACCTTC	CASSDTGNYGYTF
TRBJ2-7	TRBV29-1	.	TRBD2	TGCAGCGCTGGCCTAGCGGGAGTGCCCAACTACGAGCAGTACTTC	CSAGLAGVPNYEQYF
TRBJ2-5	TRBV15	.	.	TGTGCCACCAGCAGCCAACGAGGGGGGGAAACAGCGAAGACCCAGTACTTC	CATSSQRGGETAKTQYF
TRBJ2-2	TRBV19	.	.	TGTGCCAGTAGAGGGGGGGCCACCGGGGAGCTGTTTTTT	CASRGGATGELFF
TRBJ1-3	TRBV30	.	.	TGTGCCTGGACCCCACCTGGAAACACCATATATTTT	CAWTPPGNTIYF
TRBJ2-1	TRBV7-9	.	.	TGTGCCAGCAGCTTAGAACAGAACATCAATGAGCAGTTCTTC	CASSLEQNINEQFF
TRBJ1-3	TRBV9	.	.	TGTGCCAGCAGCGTAGGGTCTGGAAACACCATATATTTT	CASSVGSGNTIYF
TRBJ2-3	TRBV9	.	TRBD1	TGTGCCAGCAGCCGTGGGACAGCCCCTTACACAGATACGCAGTATTTT	CASSRGTAPYTDTQYF
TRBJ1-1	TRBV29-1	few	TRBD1	TGCAGCGTTGAAGGGACAGGGAGGGACACTGAAGCTTTCTTT	CSVEGTGRDTEAFF
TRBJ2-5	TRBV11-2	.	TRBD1	TGTGCCAGCAGCTTAGCCGACAGGGTCGGGGTGGAGACCCAGTACTTC	CASSLADRVGVETQYF
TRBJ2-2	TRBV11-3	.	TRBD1	TGTGCCAGCAGCTCCCAGGGGGACCTCACCGGGGAGCTGTTTTTT	CASSSQGDLTGELFF
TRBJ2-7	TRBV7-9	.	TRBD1	TGTGCCAGCAGCTTATTGACAGGGCCTAACTACGAGCAGTACTTC	CASSLLTGPNYEQYF
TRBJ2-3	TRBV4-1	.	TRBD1	TGCGCCAGCAGCGAGGACAGGGGGATGCAAGATACGCAGTATTTT	CASSEDRGMQDTQYF
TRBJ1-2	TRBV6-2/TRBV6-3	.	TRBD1	TGTGCCAGCAGTCTACGACAGGGAGGCTACACCTTC	CASSLRQGGYTF
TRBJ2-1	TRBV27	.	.	TGTGCCAGCAGTGAAGGAGCCGAAGAGTTCTTC	CASSEGAEEFF
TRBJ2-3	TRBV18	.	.	TGTGCCAGCTCACTTACGAGGCCAGATACGCAGTATTTT	CASSLTRPDTQYF
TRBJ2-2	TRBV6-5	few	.	TGTGCCAGCAGTTACGAACCCTCGAACACCGGGGAGCTGTTTTTT	CASSYEPSNTGELFF
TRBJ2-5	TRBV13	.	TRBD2	TGTGCCAGCACCAGACGGGCTAGCGGACAAGAGACCCAGTACTTC	CASTRRASGQETQYF
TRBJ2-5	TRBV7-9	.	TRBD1	TGTGCCAGCAGCAAAGGGACAGGGTCGATCCAAGAGACCCAGTACTTC	CASSKGTGSIQETQYF
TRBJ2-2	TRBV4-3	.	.	TGCGCCAGCAGCCAAGAACCCGGACAGAGTCGGGAGCTGTTTTTT	CASSQEPGQSRELFF
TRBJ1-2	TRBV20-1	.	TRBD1	TGCAGTGCTAGTAAAGAACCGGGACAGGGTGATGGCTACACCTTC	CSASKEPGQGDGYTF
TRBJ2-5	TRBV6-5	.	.	TGTGCCAGCAGCCGGCTGCGTTTGTACCAAGAGACCCAGTACTTC	CASSRLRLYQETQYF
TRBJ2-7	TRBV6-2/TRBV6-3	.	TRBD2	TGTGCCAGCAGTACCCCGAAGCGGGGGGGCCTATACGAGCAGTACTTC	CASSTPKRGGLYEQYF
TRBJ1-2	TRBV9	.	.	TGTGCCAGCAGCGTAACAGGGAACTATGGCTACACCTTC	CASSVTGNYGYTF
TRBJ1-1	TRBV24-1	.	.	TGTGCCACCAGTGATAACCGGGACGGAGAAGCTTTCTTT	CATSDNRDGEAFF
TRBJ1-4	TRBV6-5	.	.	TGTGCCAGCAGTTACTCGGAGGAAGGGGAGAGGGAAAAACTGTTTTTT	CASSYSEEGEREKLFF
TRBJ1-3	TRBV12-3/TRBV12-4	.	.	TGTGCCAGCAGCGACTCAAACACCATATATTTT	CASSDSNTIYF
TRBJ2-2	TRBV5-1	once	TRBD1	TGCGCCAGCAGTTACGGGACAGGGCGTTTGGGGGAGCTGTTTTTT	CASSYGTGRLGELFF
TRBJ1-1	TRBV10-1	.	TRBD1	TGCGCCAGCCGGGACAGGCCGAACACTGAAGCTTTCTTT	CASRDRPNTEAFF
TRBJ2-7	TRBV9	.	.	TGTGCCAGCAGCAAGAGCGGAGGGGTCCACGAGCAGTACTTC	CASSKSGGVHEQYF
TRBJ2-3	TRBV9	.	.	TGTGCCAGCAGCGTAGAGCAGGGGCCAACCACAGATACGCAGTATTTT	CASSVEQGPTTDTQYF
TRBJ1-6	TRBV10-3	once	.	TGTGCCATTGGGCCCCCCTATAATTCACCCCTCCACTTT	CAIGPPYNSPLHF
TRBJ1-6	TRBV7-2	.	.	TGTGCCAGCAGCTTAGACGTCGGGAATTCACCCCTCCACTTT	CASSLDVGNSPLHF
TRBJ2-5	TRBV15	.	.	TGTGCCACCAGCAGAGGGACAGAAGAGACCCAGTACTTC	CATSRGTEETQYF
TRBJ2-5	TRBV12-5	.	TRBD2	TGTGCTAGTGGAGGTAGCGGGGGGGAGACCCAGTACTTC	CASGGSGGETQYF
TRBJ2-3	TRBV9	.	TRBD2	TGTGCCAGCAGCGTAGAAGCGGGGGGGCCCTCAGATACGCAGTATTTT	CASSVEAGGPSDTQYF
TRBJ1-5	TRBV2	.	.	TGTGCCAGCAGTCCTGGGAACAAGGGACGGCATTTT	CASSPGNKGRHF
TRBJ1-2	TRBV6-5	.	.	TGTGCCAGCAGAGGCAGCCTCTATGGCTACACCTTC	CASRGSLYGYTF
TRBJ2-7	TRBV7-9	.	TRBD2	TGTGCCAGCAGCCACCATCGGGGGGGGGCGTACGAGCAGTACTTC	CASSHHRGGAYEQYF
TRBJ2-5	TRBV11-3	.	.	TGTGCCAGCAGCTTCCGGAGACAAGAGACCCAGTACTTC	CASSFRRQETQYF
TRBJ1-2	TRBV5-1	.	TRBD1	TGCGCCAGCAGCCCACCGGGACAGGGCACGACGGGTGGCTACACCTTC	CASSPPGQGTTGGYTF
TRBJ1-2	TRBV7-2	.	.	TGTGCCAGCAGCTTATCCCTGGATGGGTATGGCTACACCTTC	CASSLSLDGYGYTF
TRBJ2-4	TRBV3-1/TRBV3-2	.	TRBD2	TGTGCCAGCAGCCAAGTAGCGGGGGGGGTCAAAAACATTCAGTACTTC	CASSQVAGGVKNIQYF
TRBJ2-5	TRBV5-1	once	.	TGCGCCAGCAGCAATTGGGTGGTGGAGACCCAGTACTTC	CASSNWVVETQYF
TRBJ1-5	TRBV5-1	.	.	TGCGCCAGCAGCTTGGCGGTAAATCAGCCCCAGCATTTT	CASSLAVNQPQHF
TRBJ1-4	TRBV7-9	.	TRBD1	TGTGCCAGCAGGTCAGACAGGGTTGGAGACGAAAAACTGTTTTTT	CASRSDRVGDEKLFF
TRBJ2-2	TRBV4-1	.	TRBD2	TGCGCCAGCAGCCCCCTAGCGGGGGCCGCGAACACCGGGGAGCTGTTTTTT	CASSPLAGAANTGELFF